This T cell receptor (beta chain) was observed in a study of read filtering for tumor transcriptome and immune sequencing. Overall study context: Mean patient age was roughly 70 years, range about 47 to 85; around 17 male, roughly 14 female.

Study outcomes and limitations: Without single-read clonotypes, shared clonotype proportions correlated more between IR-seq and RNA-seq. The sorted CD138-negative fraction was a mixed bone marrow immune population, not purified T cells.

This clonotype occurred a few times. As yet, its antigen is unknown. From 350 to 500 ng of RNA, a library with molecular barcoded alpha/delta and beta/gamma adaptors was made. TCRdb reanalysed the reads using MiXCR and keeps one entry per CDR3 protein. The sample shows over 14,000 distinct CDR3 sequences, roughly 22% of them seen only once. The CDR3 extends over 15 amino acids. Trimming at V came to 6 bases and at J to 2 bases, leaving 9 bases not matched to a gene. Germline V CDR1 and CDR2: SGHRS, YFSETQ. Specimen: a population of CD138-negative cells sorted from bone marrow. The source is a donor at least 40 years old with multiple myeloma. The J gene is TRBJ2-5, the V gene TRBV5-1, with 8 positions matching TRBD2. The CDR3 bases are TGCGCCAGCAATCCGGGGGGGGGCCAACAAGAGACCCAGTACTTC. This encodes CASNPGGGQQETQYF.